A single sample is the source of the 32 T cell receptor beta chains below, sequenced in a study of T cells in Graves' hyperthyroidism and ophthalmopathy. Amplified TCR beta CDR3 regions came from RNA transcripts. The HTBI primer set drove a first-round RT-PCR of the TCR CDR3. TCRdb itself ran the multiplex PCR reads through MiXCR, one entry per CDR3 protein. This table holds approximately 380,000 distinct CDR3 sequences, approximately 19% found once. Sequencing used blood. The origin of the receptors is a woman aged 18-29 years with Graves' hyperthyroidism.

This clonotype was seen many times. The chain links TRBV7-6 to TRBJ1-3; no clear D gene. This CDR3 is built from 16 residues. Germline-derived CDR1 and CDR2 are SGHVS and FNYEAQ. Deletions cut 5 bases from V and 4 bases from J, with 18 bases between. The CDR3 reads CASSLHGTASGNTIYF. As DNA, the CDR3 is TGTGCCAGCAGCCTACACGGCACAGCTTCGGGAAACACCATATATTTT. The full variable domain, rest sourced from reference TRBV7-6 and TRBJ1-3, is GAGVSQSPRYKVTKRGQDVALRCDPISGHVSLYWYRQALGQGPEFLTYFNYEAQQDKSGLPNDRFSAERPEGSISTLTIQRTEQRDSAMYRCASSLHGTASGNTIYFGEGSWLTVV.

This clonotype was observed many times. This sequence joins TRBV28 and TRBJ2-7, with 7 bases lining up with TRBD2. The V and J ends lost 3 bases and 9 bases, in that order; junction bases with no gene match: 17. The CDR3 is made up of 16 amino acids. Germline V gene data show CDR1 as MDHEN and CDR2 as SYDVKM. For the CDR3, the DNA is TGTGCCAGCAGTTTGGGTACTCCGGGAATTCAGCGGGGGCAGTACTTC. Encoded protein: CASSLGTPGIQRGQYF.

The chain carries TRBV6-1 and TRBJ1-2; D may be TRBD1 (6 bases). CDR3 length: 15 residues. The germline V and J ends were trimmed by 5 bases and 0 bases, with 13 bases remaining between them. From germline, CDR1 is MNHNS and CDR2 SASEGT. CDR3 protein: CASSQVQGSNYGYTF. CDR3 nucleotides: TGTGCCAGCAGTCAAGTACAGGGATCTAACTATGGCTACACCTTC.

The V gene is TRBV27, the J gene TRBJ1-1; D ambiguous. The V gene's germline CDR1 is MNHEY and CDR2 SMNVEV (reference sequence). The CDR3 sequence is 13 residues long. Trimming pared 6 bases from V and 3 bases from J, leaving 11 bases between. The chain's CDR3 is CASRLALYTEAFF. CDR3 DNA sequence: TGTGCCAGCAGGTTGGCGTTGTACACTGAAGCTTTCTTT.

Ten or more counts support this clonotype. The chain couples TRBV28 to TRBJ2-5, with D tentatively TRBD1 (8 bases). This CDR3 spans 13 amino acids. The ends were cut back, 8 bases at V and 5 bases at J, with 15 bases in the middle. Germline V CDR1 and CDR2: MDHEN, SYDVKM. The CDR3 region is CASHTGGGETQYF. CDR3 nucleotide sequence: TGTGCCAGCCACACAGGGGGGGGGGAGACCCAGTACTTC.

This clonotype was detected ten times or more. This chain links TRBV27 with TRBJ1-5; 7 nucleotides line up with TRBD1. J was trimmed by 2 bases and V by 3 bases; bases with no gene match: 4. CDR3 length: 15 amino acids. Germline V gene sequence: CDR1 MNHEY, CDR2 SMNVEV (reference sequence). The CDR3, as DNA: TGTGCCAGCAGTTTTAGGACAGGCCGCAATCAGCCCCAGCATTTT. The encoded protein is CASSFRTGRNQPQHF.

This clonotype was observed many times. V gene TRBV7-9 combines with J gene TRBJ1-1, with a tentative D call TRBD1 (5 bases). CDR1 SEHNR and CDR2 FQNEAQ come from the germline V gene (reference sequence). The CDR3 runs 13 residues. V lost 5 bases and J lost 6, with 13 bases in between. CDR3 nucleotide sequence: TGTGCCAGCAGCCCCCGCCGGGGACCTGAAGCTTTCTTT. Residues: CASSPRRGPEAFF.

The rearrangement uses TRBV29-1 and TRBJ1-2, with 7 bases identical to TRBD1. Germline V gene lookup returns CDR1 SQVTM and CDR2 ANQGSEA. The CDR3 extends over 14 amino acids. The ends lost 4 bases at V and 3 bases at J; junction bases unmatched: 8. The DNA for the CDR3 is TGCAGCGTTGCCTCCAGGGGGTCGGACTATGGCTACACCTTC. It codes for CSVASRGSDYGYTF.

This clonotype was observed a handful of times. CDR3 DNA sequence: TGTGCCAGCACCGGCAGGCGGAACACTGAAGCTTTCTTT. Translated, it gives CASTGRRNTEAFF. This chain links TRBV3-1 with TRBJ1-1; the D is unclear. Trimming shortened V by 7 bases and J by 1 base, and 10 bases separated the two germline ends. The CDR3 extends over 13 amino acids. CDR1 LGHDT and CDR2 YNNKEL come from the germline V gene (reference sequence).

This clonotype was recorded at least ten times. The chain is built from TRBV2 and TRBJ1-1; D gene unclear. CDR1 is SNHLY, CDR2 FYNNEI, per germline. Trimming pared 4 bases from V and 11 bases from J, leaving 11 bases between. The CDR3 is made up of 11 amino acids. CDR3 coding DNA: TGTGCCAGCAGTGGACGGGGAGCTGCTTTCTTT. Translated: CASSGRGAAFF.

The rearrangement uses TRBV12-3 or TRBV12-4 and TRBJ2-5; D possibly corresponds to TRBD1 (6 bases). Trimming removed 7 bases from V and 3 bases from J, with 12 bases in between. This CDR3 spans 13 amino acids. The chain's CDR3 is CASTGQPKETQYF. The CDR3 region has the DNA TGTGCCAGCACAGGACAGCCGAAAGAGACCCAGTACTTC.

This clonotype was seen repeatedly, ten times or more. The gene calls are TRBV15 and TRBJ2-7, with D unclear. The CDR3 has 14 amino acids. The V gene's germline CDR1 is LNHNV and CDR2 YYDKDF (reference sequence). Trimming stripped 1 base from V and 5 bases from J, with 12 bases between. CDR3 DNA sequence: TGTGCCACCAGCAGAGCCGCCGAGGCGGACGAGCAGTACTTC. Its protein product is CATSRAAEADEQYF.

This clonotype appeared many times. The rearrangement joins TRBV24-1 to TRBJ1-2; D unresolved. This CDR3 spans 13 amino acids. Germline values: CDR1 KGHDR, CDR2 SFDVKD. V was trimmed by 3 bases and J by 11 bases, leaving 15 bases between them. CDR3 DNA: TGTGCCACCAGTGATCCAAATGGGGTTGGTTACACCTTC. Translating it yields CATSDPNGVGYTF.

As for this clonotype: A read error may explain this, as a much larger clone is one base away. The chain joins TRBV12-3 or TRBV12-4 to TRBJ1-5, with D maybe TRBD1 (6 bases). This CDR3 region has 15 residues. This CDR3 reads CAGSLRGTGNQPQHF. The CDR3 nucleotides are TGTGCCGGCAGTTTAAGGGGGACTGGCAATCAGCCCCAGCATTTT.

Concerning this clonotype itself: Since no conserved phenylalanine or tryptophan closes the CDR3, a read error is the likely cause. It is unclear where the CDR3 begins or ends on the DNA, so no DNA is shown, and the CDR3 is as TCRdb lists it. The chain links TRBV20-1 to TRBJ1-1; the table's D gene call, TRBD1, was not cross checked with the DNA. 15 amino acids form the CDR3, both terminal residues included. Germline CDR1 DFQATT, CDR2 SNEGSKA (reference sequence). The chain's CDR3 is CSADSGTSPNTEACY.

This clonotype has ten or more counts. The CDR3 protein is CASNPTGSGNTIYF. The CDR3 bases are TGTGCCAGCAACCCAACAGGGTCTGGAAACACCATATATTTT. The chain employs TRBV2 and TRBJ1-3; maybe TRBD1 (6 bases). V lost 7 bases and J 1 base, leaving 11 bases between the germline ends. Germline V gives CDR1 SNHLY, CDR2 FYNNEI. The CDR3 consists of 14 residues.

There are many counts of this clonotype. This sequence joins TRBV6-1 and TRBJ2-7, with TRBD2 matching over 8 bases. J lost 6 bases, V lost 5 bases, and 12 bases had no gene match. Germline CDR1 is MNHNS and CDR2 is SASEGT. The CDR3 extends over 15 amino acids. CDR3 sequence (DNA): TGTGCCAGCAGTCCTTCGGGGGGGAGAGGCGGCGAGCAGTACTTC. It encodes CASSPSGGRGGEQYF.

This clonotype appeared many times. This rearrangement joins TRBV20-1 to TRBJ1-6; D is ambiguous. V was shortened by 6 bases and J by 8 bases, with 17 bases between the two germline ends. This CDR3 region has 14 residues. The germline CDR1 and CDR2 sequences are DFQATT and SNEGSKA (reference sequence). CDR3 DNA: TGCAGTGCCCCATCCTCAGGCGTGCATTCACCCCTCCACTTT. This translates into CSAPSSGVHSPLHF.

Only a few counts were recorded for this clonotype. The chain carries TRBV6-1 and TRBJ1-2; possibly TRBD1 for D (6 bases). Germline assignment: CDR1 MNHNS and CDR2 SASEGT. The CDR3 covers 12 residues. V shed 6 bases and J shed 4 bases, with 9 bases lying between them. CDR3 in amino acids: CASRGQTYGYTF. CDR3 DNA sequence: TGTGCCAGCAGAGGACAGACCTATGGCTACACCTTC.

This clonotype was counted only a few times. The rearrangement uses TRBV14 and TRBJ1-2, with 12 bases aligning to TRBD1. CDR1 and CDR2 (germline): SGHDN, FVKESK. This CDR3 is built from 18 residues. V shed 0 bases, J shed 4 bases, and the junction held 9 bases outside the gene matches. The CDR3 nucleotides read TGTGCCAGCAGCCAAGATTGGGGACAGGGGGCCTCCGCCTATGGCTACACCTTC. The encoded protein is CASSQDWGQGASAYGYTF.

This chain uses TRBV11-2 with TRBJ2-7; 7 bases map to TRBD2. V shed 3 bases, J shed 3 bases, and the junction held 8 bases outside the gene matches. CDR1 and CDR2 (germline): SGHAT, FQNNGV. This CDR3 comprises 15 residues. The CDR3: CASSFPVASGYEQYF. The CDR3 DNA sequence: TGTGCCAGCAGCTTTCCTGTCGCTAGCGGCTACGAGCAGTACTTC.

This clonotype has only a few counts. The rearrangement joins TRBV29-1 to TRBJ2-7, with D hard to call. The length of the CDR3 is 12 residues. V was clipped by 4 bases and J by 4 bases, with 11 bases between them. Germline V lookup: CDR1 SQVTM, CDR2 ANQGSEA. CDR3 sequence (DNA): TGCAGCGTTGTAACGGGCGCGTACGAGCAGTACTTC. Amino acids: CSVVTGAYEQYF.

This clonotype was recorded many times. This chain joins TRBV6-1 and TRBJ2-7; 12 positions match TRBD2. Germline assignment: CDR1 MNHNS and CDR2 SASEGT. The CDR3 is made up of 15 amino acids. V was pared by 2 bases and J by 4 bases, with 3 bases of the junction left unmatched. Here the CDR3 DNA reads TGTGCCAGCAGTGAAAGAACTAGCGGGGGGTACGAGCAGTACTTC. Its translation: CASSERTSGGYEQYF.

This clonotype was seen ten or more times. The chain carries TRBV11-2 and TRBJ1-1; 8 bases match TRBD1. Trimming cost V 5 bases and J 10 bases; bases outside gene matches: 9. The germline V gene has CDR1 SGHAT and CDR2 FQNNGV. This CDR3 has 13 residues. CDR3 sequence (DNA): TGTGCCAGCAGCGTTACAGGGGGGTCGGGAGCTTTCTTT. Protein product: CASSVTGGSGAFF.

This clonotype came up many times. This chain connects TRBV12-3 or TRBV12-4 to TRBJ1-5; D may be TRBD1 (6 bases). Trimming pared 8 bases from V and 4 bases from J, leaving 15 bases between. The CDR3 consists of 14 residues. The CDR3: CASAGQLGNQPQHF. In DNA, the CDR3 is TGTGCCAGCGCTGGACAGTTAGGTAATCAGCCCCAGCATTTT.

The sample holds many counts of this clonotype. The rearrangement uses TRBV10-3 and TRBJ2-7; tentative D call: TRBD1 (6 bases). Per the germline V gene, CDR1 is ENHRY and CDR2 is SYGVKD. Trimming left V 0 bases short and J 3 bases short, with 6 bases between. This CDR3 contains 13 residues. For the CDR3, the DNA is TGTGCCATCAGTGAGTCAGGGGGCTACGAGCAGTACTTC. Its translation: CAISESGGYEQYF.

This clonotype was observed many times. V is TRBV25-1 and J is TRBJ1-1; TRBD1 agrees at 12 bases. The germline CDR1 and CDR2 sequences are MGHDK and SYGVNS. This CDR3 spans 18 amino acids. J lost 0 bases, V lost 4 bases, and 9 bases had no gene match. The CDR3 region has the DNA TGTGCCAGCAGTGCTTTGAAGGGACAGGGGGCGTTGAACACTGAAGCTTTCTTT. Its protein is CASSALKGQGALNTEAFF.

This clonotype was recorded at least ten times. The V call is TRBV5-1, the J call TRBJ2-5, with TRBD2 matching over 15 bases. V was pared by 4 bases and J by 2 bases, with 0 bases of the junction left unmatched. Per the germline V gene, CDR1 is SGHRS and CDR2 is YFSETQ. This CDR3 is built from 15 residues. CDR3 sequence (DNA): TGCGCCAGCAGCGGACTAGCGGGGGGGCAAGAGACCCAGTACTTC. Protein: CASSGLAGGQETQYF.

This clonotype was seen repeatedly, ten times or more. This chain uses TRBV27 with TRBJ1-5; D remains unclear. With 1 base removed from V and 1 base from J, the gap between germline ends came to 14 bases. CDR3 length: 17 amino acids. The germline V gene encodes CDR1 MNHEY and CDR2 SMNVEV (reference sequence). Here the CDR3 reads CASSLYSRAISNQPQHF. CDR3 in DNA: TGTGCCAGCAGTTTATATTCAAGGGCTATCAGCAATCAGCCCCAGCATTTT.

This clonotype was counted only a few times. A much larger clone lies a single base off, so this may be a read error. The genes are TRBV19 and TRBJ1-3; possible D gene TRBD1, 5 bases. CDR1 and CDR2 (germline): LNHDA, SQIVND (reference sequence). The CDR3 sequence is 14 residues long. The CDR3 here is CATARGDSGNAIYF. In DNA, the CDR3 is TGTGCCACCGCCCGGGGGGACTCTGGAAACGCCATATATTTT. Variable domain in full (rest from reference TRBV19 and TRBJ1-3): DGGITQSPKYLFRKEGQNVTLSCEQNLNHDAMYWYRQDPGQGLRLIYYSQIVNDFQKGDIAEGYSVSREKKESFPLTVTSAQKNPTAFYLCATARGDSGNAIYFGEGSWLTVV.

On this clonotype: This is likely a read error, given that the CDR3 carries no conserved phenylalanine or tryptophan at its end. Because the CDR3's place on the DNA is in doubt, the DNA is left out and the CDR3 is given as listed by TCRdb. This chain links TRBV10-3 with TRBJ1-1. The germline V gene has CDR1 ENHRY and CDR2 SYGVKD. The CDR3 contains 16 residues when both ends are counted. The CDR3 here is CAISESSLGANTEACL.

Details on this clonotype: This may arise from a read error, as a much more abundant clone is one base away. The chain has TRBV28 and TRBJ2-2; D is ambiguous. V shed 3 bases and J shed 8 bases, with 10 bases lying between them. The CDR3 extends over 13 amino acids. Looked up from germline, CDR1 is MDHEN and CDR2 is SYDVKM. For the CDR3, the DNA is TGTGCCAGCAGTTTCGGCATAAGGGGGGAGCTGTTTTTT. This gives the protein CASSFGIRGELFF.